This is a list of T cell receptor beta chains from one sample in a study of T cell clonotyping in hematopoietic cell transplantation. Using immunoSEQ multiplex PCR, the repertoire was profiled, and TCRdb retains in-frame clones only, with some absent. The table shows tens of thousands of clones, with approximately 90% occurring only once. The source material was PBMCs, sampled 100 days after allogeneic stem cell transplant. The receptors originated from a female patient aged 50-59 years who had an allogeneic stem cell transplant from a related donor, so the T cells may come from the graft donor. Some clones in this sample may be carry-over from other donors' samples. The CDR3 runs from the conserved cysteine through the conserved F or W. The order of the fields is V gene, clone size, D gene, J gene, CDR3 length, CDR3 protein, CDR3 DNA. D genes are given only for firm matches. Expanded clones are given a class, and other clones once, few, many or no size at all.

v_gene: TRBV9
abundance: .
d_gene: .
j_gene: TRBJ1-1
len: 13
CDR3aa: CASSVGSSTEAFF
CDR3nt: TGTGCCAGCAGCGTAGGAAGTAGCACTGAAGCTTTCTTT

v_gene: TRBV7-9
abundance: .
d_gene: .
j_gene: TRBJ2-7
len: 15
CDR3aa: CASSLRLPHSYEQYF
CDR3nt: TGTGCCAGCAGCCTCCGGCTACCTCACTCCTACGAGCAGTACTTC

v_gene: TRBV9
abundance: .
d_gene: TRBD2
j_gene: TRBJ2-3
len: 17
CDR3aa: CASSTRRTSGGLDTQYF
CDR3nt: TGTGCCAGCAGCACCCGAAGGACTAGCGGGGGTCTAGATACGCAGTATTTT

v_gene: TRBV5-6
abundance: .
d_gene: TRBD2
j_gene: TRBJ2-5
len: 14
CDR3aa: CASSRRLAEGTQYF
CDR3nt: TGTGCCAGCAGCCGTAGACTAGCGGAAGGGACCCAGTACTTC

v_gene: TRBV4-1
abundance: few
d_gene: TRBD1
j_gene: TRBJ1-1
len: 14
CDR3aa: CASSRGQGASMAFF
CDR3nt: TGCGCCAGCAGCCGCGGACAGGGGGCGAGCATGGCTTTCTTT

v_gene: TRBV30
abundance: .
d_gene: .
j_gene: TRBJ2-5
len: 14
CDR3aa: CAWSVQAGKETQYF
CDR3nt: TGTGCCTGGAGTGTCCAGGCGGGGAAAGAGACCCAGTACTTC

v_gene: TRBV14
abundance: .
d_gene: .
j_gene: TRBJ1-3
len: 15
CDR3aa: CASSQDQGLGNTIYF
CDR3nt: TGTGCCAGCAGCCAAGACCAGGGTTTGGGAAACACCATATATTTT

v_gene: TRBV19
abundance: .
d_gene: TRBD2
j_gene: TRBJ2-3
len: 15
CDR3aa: CASSPGTSGVDTQYF
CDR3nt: TGTGCCAGTAGTCCCGGGACTAGCGGGGTGGATACGCAGTATTTT

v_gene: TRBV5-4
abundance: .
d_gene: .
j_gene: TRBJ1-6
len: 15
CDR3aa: CASSLGGPLNSPLHF
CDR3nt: TGTGCCAGCAGCTTGGGGGGACCGCTTAATTCACCCCTCCACTTT

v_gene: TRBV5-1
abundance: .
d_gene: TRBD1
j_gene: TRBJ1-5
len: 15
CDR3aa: CASSLFGTGIEPQHF
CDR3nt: TGCGCCAGCAGCTTATTCGGGACAGGGATTGAACCCCAGCATTTT

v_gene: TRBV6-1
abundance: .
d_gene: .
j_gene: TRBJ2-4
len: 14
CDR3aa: CASSEVWGEDIQYF
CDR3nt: TGTGCCAGCAGTGAAGTCTGGGGTGAAGACATTCAGTACTTC

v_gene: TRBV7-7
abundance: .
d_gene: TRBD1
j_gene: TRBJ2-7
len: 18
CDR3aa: CASSLWTGLGVGSYEQYF
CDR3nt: TGTGCCAGCAGCTTATGGACAGGGCTCGGCGTGGGATCCTACGAGCAGTACTTC

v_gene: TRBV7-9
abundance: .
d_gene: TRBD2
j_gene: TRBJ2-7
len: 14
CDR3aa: CASSFPREGGEQYF
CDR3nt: TGTGCCAGCAGCTTCCCACGGGAGGGGGGCGAGCAGTACTTC

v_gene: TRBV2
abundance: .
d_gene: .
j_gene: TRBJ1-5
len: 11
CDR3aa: CASTYEGTQHF
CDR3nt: TGTGCCAGCACTTATGAGGGGACCCAGCATTTT

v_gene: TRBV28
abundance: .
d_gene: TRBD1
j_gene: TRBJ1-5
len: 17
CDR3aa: CASSTTGSGGGNQPQHF
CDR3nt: TGTGCCAGCAGTACGACAGGGAGCGGTGGCGGCAATCAGCCCCAGCATTTT

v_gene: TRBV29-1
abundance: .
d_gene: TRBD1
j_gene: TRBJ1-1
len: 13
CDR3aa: CSVTGTVNTEAFF
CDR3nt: TGCAGCGTCACTGGGACAGTGAACACTGAAGCTTTCTTT

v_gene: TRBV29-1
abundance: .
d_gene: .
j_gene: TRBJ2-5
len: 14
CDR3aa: CSVLGAGPQETQYF
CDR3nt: TGCAGCGTTTTGGGGGCGGGACCTCAAGAGACCCAGTACTTC

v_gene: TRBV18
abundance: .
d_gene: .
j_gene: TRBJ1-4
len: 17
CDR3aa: CASSPPITGTPNEKLFF
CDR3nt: TGTGCCAGCTCACCACCGATTACCGGGACGCCAAATGAAAAACTGTTTTTT

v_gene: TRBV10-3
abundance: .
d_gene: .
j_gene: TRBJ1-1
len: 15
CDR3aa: CAIKSTLGENTEAFF
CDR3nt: TGTGCCATCAAGTCTACATTGGGGGAGAACACTGAAGCTTTCTTT

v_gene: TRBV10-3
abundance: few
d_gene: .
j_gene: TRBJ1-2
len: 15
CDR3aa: CAIRKTDRANYGYTF
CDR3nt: TGTGCCATCAGGAAAACGGACAGAGCTAACTATGGCTACACCTTC

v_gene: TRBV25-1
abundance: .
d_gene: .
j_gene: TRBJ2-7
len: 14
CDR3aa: CASSPGAGGLEQYF
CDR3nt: TGTGCCAGCAGTCCCGGGGCAGGGGGGTTGGAGCAGTACTTC

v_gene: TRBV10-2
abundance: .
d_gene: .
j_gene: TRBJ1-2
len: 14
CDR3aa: CASSETGQIHGYTF
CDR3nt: TGCGCCAGCAGTGAGACTGGGCAGATTCATGGCTACACCTTC

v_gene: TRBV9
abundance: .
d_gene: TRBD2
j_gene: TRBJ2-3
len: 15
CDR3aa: CASSVTSGGTDTQYF
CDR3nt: TGTGCCAGCAGCGTCACTAGCGGGGGAACAGATACGCAGTATTTT

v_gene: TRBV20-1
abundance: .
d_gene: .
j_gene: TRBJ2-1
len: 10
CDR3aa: CSATGNEQFF
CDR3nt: TGCAGTGCTACGGGGAATGAGCAGTTCTTC

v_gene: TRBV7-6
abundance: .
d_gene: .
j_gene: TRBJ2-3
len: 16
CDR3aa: CASSSPPGERTDTQYF
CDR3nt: TGTGCCAGCAGCTCCCCCCCAGGGGAGAGGACAGATACGCAGTATTTT

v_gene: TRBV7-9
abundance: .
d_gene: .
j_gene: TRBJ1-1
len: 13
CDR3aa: CASSLGEITEAFF
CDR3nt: TGTGCCAGCAGCTTAGGCGAGATCACTGAAGCTTTCTTT

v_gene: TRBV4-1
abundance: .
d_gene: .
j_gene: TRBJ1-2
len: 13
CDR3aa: CASSRPDIYGYTF
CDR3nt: TGCGCCAGCAGCCGCCCGGACATTTACGGCTACACCTTC

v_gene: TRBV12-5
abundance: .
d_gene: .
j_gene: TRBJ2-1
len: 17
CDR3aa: CASGSPRGGDSYNEQFF
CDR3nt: TGTGCTAGTGGTTCCCCTCGCGGGGGCGATTCCTACAATGAGCAGTTCTTC

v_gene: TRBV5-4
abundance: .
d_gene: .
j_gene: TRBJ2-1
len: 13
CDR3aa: CASSPDPENEQFF
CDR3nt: TGTGCCAGCAGCCCGGACCCTGAGAATGAGCAGTTCTTC